The rows below give T cell receptor beta chains drawn from one sample of a study of T cell responses to AZD1222 COVID-19 vaccine. Data came from immunoSEQ multiplex PCR; TCRdb stores just in-frame clones and leaves some out. The sample holds 110,000 to 150,000 clones; over 75% are singletons and the top ten take about 4.8%. Sequenced here: peripheral blood, sampled on day 0 of AZD1222 vaccination. The receptors shown here come from an adult in good health. Both conserved end residues are part of each CDR3. The D gene is left open where the match is weak. Clone sizes are given selectively: once, few, many, or a class where the clone is expanded.

d_gene: TRBD2; abundance: NA; v_gene: TRBV7-9; j_gene: TRBJ2-1; CDR3nt: TGTGCCAGCAGCCCCCCTCCGGGACTAGCGGGGAACAATGAGCAGTTCTTC; CDR3aa: CASSPPPGLAGNNEQFF
d_gene: NA; abundance: NA; v_gene: TRBV21-1; j_gene: TRBJ1-5; CDR3nt: TGTGCCAGCAGCAAGGGAGATAATAGCAATCAGCCCCAGCATTTT; CDR3aa: CASSKGDNSNQPQHF
d_gene: NA; abundance: NA; v_gene: TRBV25-1; j_gene: TRBJ1-3; CDR3nt: TGTGCCAGCAGTGAATTAAGGGGGGGCGTCGGAAACACCATATATTTT; CDR3aa: CASSELRGGVGNTIYF
d_gene: TRBD2; abundance: NA; v_gene: TRBV15; j_gene: TRBJ2-7; CDR3nt: TGTGCCACCAGCAGCGCCTACGGGACTAGCGGAATCTCCTACGAGCAGTACTTC; CDR3aa: CATSSAYGTSGISYEQYF
d_gene: TRBD2; abundance: NA; v_gene: TRBV7-9; j_gene: TRBJ2-3; CDR3nt: TGTGCCAGCAGCTTAGGACTAGCGGGGGTCATAGATACGCAGTATTTT; CDR3aa: CASSLGLAGVIDTQYF
d_gene: TRBD1; abundance: NA; v_gene: TRBV5-1; j_gene: TRBJ2-7; CDR3nt: TGCGCCAGCACCGGCGGACCTGACAGGGGGCACGAGCAGTACTTC; CDR3aa: CASTGGPDRGHEQYF
d_gene: NA; abundance: NA; v_gene: TRBV5-6; j_gene: TRBJ2-6; CDR3nt: TGTGCCAGCAAGCTTGGTACAGCTGGGGCCAACGTCCTGACTTTC; CDR3aa: CASKLGTAGANVLTF
d_gene: TRBD2; abundance: once; v_gene: TRBV27; j_gene: TRBJ2-3; CDR3nt: TGTGCCAGCAGTTCCCCCCTGGGGGGAGGGAGCACAGATACGCAGTATTTT; CDR3aa: CASSSPLGGGSTDTQYF
d_gene: TRBD1; abundance: NA; v_gene: TRBV3-1/TRBV3-2; j_gene: TRBJ2-7; CDR3nt: TGTGCCAGCAGCCGACATGGGCAGGGGGCCTACGAGCAGTACTTC; CDR3aa: CASSRHGQGAYEQYF
d_gene: NA; abundance: NA; v_gene: TRBV21-1; j_gene: TRBJ1-5; CDR3nt: TGTGCCAGCAATTCTCCAAAGGGCCTGACGGGCAATCAGCCCCAGCATTTT; CDR3aa: CASNSPKGLTGNQPQHF
d_gene: NA; abundance: once; v_gene: TRBV11-2; j_gene: TRBJ2-7; CDR3nt: TGTGCCAGCAGCTTCGAGAGTCTCAAGCAGTACTTC; CDR3aa: CASSFESLKQYF
d_gene: NA; abundance: NA; v_gene: TRBV29-1; j_gene: TRBJ1-2; CDR3nt: TGCAGCGTTGTAGGGACAACTAACTATGGCTACACCTTC; CDR3aa: CSVVGTTNYGYTF
d_gene: TRBD1; abundance: NA; v_gene: TRBV28; j_gene: TRBJ1-5; CDR3nt: TGTGCCAGCAGGGGGGACAGGGGAAGGATGGGACAGCCCCAGCATTTT; CDR3aa: CASRGDRGRMGQPQHF
d_gene: TRBD1; abundance: once; v_gene: TRBV5-1; j_gene: TRBJ1-1; CDR3nt: TGCGCCAGCAGCAGTACAGGGGTTGACACTGAAGCTTTCTTT; CDR3aa: CASSSTGVDTEAFF
d_gene: NA; abundance: NA; v_gene: TRBV18; j_gene: TRBJ1-1; CDR3nt: TGTGCCAGCTCACCAGTAGCCCGGAACACTGAAGCTTTCTTT; CDR3aa: CASSPVARNTEAFF
d_gene: NA; abundance: once; v_gene: TRBV2; j_gene: TRBJ2-7; CDR3nt: TGTGCCAGCAGTCGATCGTCGACCAGGGGCGAGCAGTACTTC; CDR3aa: CASSRSSTRGEQYF
d_gene: NA; abundance: NA; v_gene: TRBV21-1; j_gene: TRBJ1-2; CDR3nt: TGTGCCAGCAGCAAAGGGAACAGAGCTTATGGCTACACCTTC; CDR3aa: CASSKGNRAYGYTF
d_gene: NA; abundance: NA; v_gene: TRBV18; j_gene: TRBJ2-5; CDR3nt: TGTGCCAGCTCACCACCGACTCAGAGGGAGACCCAGTACTTC; CDR3aa: CASSPPTQRETQYF
d_gene: NA; abundance: NA; v_gene: TRBV6-2/TRBV6-3; j_gene: TRBJ2-5; CDR3nt: TGTGCCAGCAGTTGGGGGCGAGAGACCCAGTACTTC; CDR3aa: CASSWGRETQYF
d_gene: NA; abundance: once; v_gene: TRBV5-1; j_gene: TRBJ1-1; CDR3nt: TGCGCCAGCAGCTCCGCGGGGGCAGGGTCGTTGAACACTGAAGCTTTCTTT; CDR3aa: CASSSAGAGSLNTEAFF
d_gene: NA; abundance: once; v_gene: TRBV30; j_gene: TRBJ2-7; CDR3nt: TGTGCCTGGAGTGTATGGGGGAGGACCGCCGAGCAGTACTTC; CDR3aa: CAWSVWGRTAEQYF
d_gene: NA; abundance: NA; v_gene: TRBV7-9; j_gene: TRBJ2-7; CDR3nt: TGTGCCCATGGGAGCGGACGCTCCTACGAGCAGTACTTC; CDR3aa: CAHGSGRSYEQYF
d_gene: TRBD2; abundance: NA; v_gene: TRBV30; j_gene: TRBJ2-2; CDR3nt: TGTGCCGCCGGGACTAGCGGGGTTCGTGGCACCGGGGAGCTGTTTTTT; CDR3aa: CAAGTSGVRGTGELFF
d_gene: TRBD1; abundance: once; v_gene: TRBV7-7; j_gene: TRBJ1-5; CDR3nt: TGTGCTAGCAGCTCAAAGGGACAGGGGCCTCCTTCGCGTCAGCCCCAGCATTTT; CDR3aa: CASSSKGQGPPSRQPQHF
d_gene: TRBD1; abundance: NA; v_gene: TRBV7-2; j_gene: TRBJ2-2; CDR3nt: TGTGCCAGCAGCCGCGTCCTGACAGGGGGGAACACCGGGGAGCTGTTTTTT; CDR3aa: CASSRVLTGGNTGELFF
d_gene: NA; abundance: NA; v_gene: TRBV19; j_gene: TRBJ1-5; CDR3nt: TGTGCCAGTAGCACTTCCAGCAATCAGCCCCAGCATTTT; CDR3aa: CASSTSSNQPQHF
d_gene: NA; abundance: NA; v_gene: TRBV5-4; j_gene: TRBJ1-1; CDR3nt: TGTGCCAGCAGGGGGGGGCACGTGAACACTGAAGCTTTCTTT; CDR3aa: CASRGGHVNTEAFF
d_gene: TRBD1; abundance: NA; v_gene: TRBV6-5; j_gene: TRBJ1-6; CDR3nt: TGTGCCGGACAGACAGGGGAGGATAGTTCACCCCTCCACTTT; CDR3aa: CAGQTGEDSSPLHF
d_gene: NA; abundance: NA; v_gene: TRBV7-9; j_gene: TRBJ1-3; CDR3nt: TGTGCCAGCAGCTTCCTACAGGGATCTGGAAACACCATATATTTT; CDR3aa: CASSFLQGSGNTIYF
d_gene: NA; abundance: NA; v_gene: TRBV13; j_gene: TRBJ2-1; CDR3nt: TGTGCCAGCAGCTTACGGTTCCGCCCAATAGAGCAGTTCTTC; CDR3aa: CASSLRFRPIEQFF
d_gene: TRBD1; abundance: NA; v_gene: TRBV6-5; j_gene: TRBJ2-7; CDR3nt: TGTGCCAGCAGATTTGACTGGGACAGGGGGGAGCAGTACTTC; CDR3aa: CASRFDWDRGEQYF
d_gene: TRBD1; abundance: NA; v_gene: TRBV12-3/TRBV12-4; j_gene: TRBJ2-3; CDR3nt: TGTGCCAGCAGTGACAGGGGATATACGCAGTATTTT; CDR3aa: CASSDRGYTQYF
d_gene: TRBD1; abundance: NA; v_gene: TRBV7-8; j_gene: TRBJ1-1; CDR3nt: TGTGCCAGCAGCTTCGCCTACAGGGGCACTGAAGCTTTCTTT; CDR3aa: CASSFAYRGTEAFF
d_gene: TRBD2; abundance: NA; v_gene: TRBV6-6; j_gene: TRBJ2-4; CDR3nt: TGTGCCAGCAGTTACCGACGGGGGGGTCCCAAAAACATTCAGTACTTC; CDR3aa: CASSYRRGGPKNIQYF
d_gene: NA; abundance: NA; v_gene: TRBV7-2; j_gene: TRBJ2-3; CDR3nt: TGTGCCAGCAGCTCGGAGGCGGGGCGCACAGATACGCAGTATTTT; CDR3aa: CASSSEAGRTDTQYF
d_gene: TRBD2; abundance: NA; v_gene: TRBV5-1; j_gene: TRBJ2-1; CDR3nt: TGCGCCAGCAGCTTGGGGCCCCTTCGGCTAGCGGGAGACGATGAGCAGTTCTTC; CDR3aa: CASSLGPLRLAGDDEQFF
d_gene: NA; abundance: NA; v_gene: TRBV15; j_gene: TRBJ1-2; CDR3nt: TGTGCCACCAGCAGGCCACGTCAGGGAAACTATGGCTACACCTTC; CDR3aa: CATSRPRQGNYGYTF
d_gene: TRBD2; abundance: NA; v_gene: TRBV5-1; j_gene: TRBJ2-1; CDR3nt: TGCGCCAGCAGCTTGGGGGGACTAGCGGCCTACAATGAGCAGTTCTTC; CDR3aa: CASSLGGLAAYNEQFF
d_gene: NA; abundance: NA; v_gene: TRBV7-9; j_gene: TRBJ1-2; CDR3nt: TGTGCCAGCAGCCCAAAAAGGATACATTCCAACGGCTACACCTTC; CDR3aa: CASSPKRIHSNGYTF
d_gene: NA; abundance: NA; v_gene: TRBV5-5; j_gene: TRBJ2-7; CDR3nt: TGTGCCAGCAGCTTGGCACGGACCCCCTCCTACGAGCAGTACTTC; CDR3aa: CASSLARTPSYEQYF
d_gene: TRBD1; abundance: NA; v_gene: TRBV14; j_gene: TRBJ1-2; CDR3nt: TGTGCCAGCAGCCGTGGGGGACAGGGACTTGGCGGCTACACCTTC; CDR3aa: CASSRGGQGLGGYTF
d_gene: NA; abundance: once; v_gene: TRBV10-3; j_gene: TRBJ1-5; CDR3nt: TGTGCCATCAGTGGACCAGGGGTTTCCAATCAGCCCCAGCATTTT; CDR3aa: CAISGPGVSNQPQHF
d_gene: TRBD1; abundance: once; v_gene: TRBV11-2; j_gene: TRBJ2-7; CDR3nt: TGTGCCAGCAGCTTAATAGACACAGGGGGCTCCTACGAGCAGTACTTC; CDR3aa: CASSLIDTGGSYEQYF
d_gene: TRBD1; abundance: NA; v_gene: TRBV5-4; j_gene: TRBJ1-2; CDR3nt: TGTGCCAGCAGCCCAACCTTGACAGGGGAGGGCTACACCTTC; CDR3aa: CASSPTLTGEGYTF
d_gene: NA; abundance: NA; v_gene: TRBV7-9; j_gene: TRBJ2-7; CDR3nt: TGTGCCAGCAGCTTAACAGGGACGGAGGGCTACGAGCAGTACTTC; CDR3aa: CASSLTGTEGYEQYF
d_gene: NA; abundance: NA; v_gene: TRBV5-1; j_gene: TRBJ2-4; CDR3nt: TGCGCCAGCAGCCCGACAGGTAAAAACATTCAGTACTTC; CDR3aa: CASSPTGKNIQYF
d_gene: TRBD1; abundance: NA; v_gene: TRBV19; j_gene: TRBJ1-5; CDR3nt: TGTGCCAGTAGTTCACTCCTAAGAGACAGGGGACAGCCCCAGCATTTT; CDR3aa: CASSSLLRDRGQPQHF
d_gene: NA; abundance: once; v_gene: TRBV25-1; j_gene: TRBJ2-2; CDR3nt: TGTGCCAGCAGTCCAGGGGGGAGACAGTCCATCACAGGGGAGCTGTTTTTT; CDR3aa: CASSPGGRQSITGELFF
d_gene: NA; abundance: NA; v_gene: TRBV15; j_gene: TRBJ1-2; CDR3nt: TGTGCCACCAGCAGAGATGCGCGACGGAATTATGGCTACACCTTC; CDR3aa: CATSRDARRNYGYTF
d_gene: NA; abundance: NA; v_gene: TRBV7-9; j_gene: TRBJ1-1; CDR3nt: TGTGCCAGCAGCCGGATAAACACTGAAGCTTTCTTT; CDR3aa: CASSRINTEAFF
d_gene: NA; abundance: NA; v_gene: TRBV5-1; j_gene: TRBJ2-2; CDR3nt: TGCGCCAGCAGCTTAGCGGGGAACACCGGGGAGCTGTTTTTT; CDR3aa: CASSLAGNTGELFF
d_gene: NA; abundance: NA; v_gene: TRBV5-5; j_gene: TRBJ1-5; CDR3nt: TGTGCCAGCAGTTTGACACAAAGCAATCAGCCCCAGCATTTT; CDR3aa: CASSLTQSNQPQHF
d_gene: NA; abundance: NA; v_gene: TRBV6-6; j_gene: TRBJ1-5; CDR3nt: TGTGCCAGCACCGGATCGGTCCAGCCCCAGCATTTT; CDR3aa: CASTGSVQPQHF
d_gene: TRBD1; abundance: NA; v_gene: TRBV2; j_gene: TRBJ1-5; CDR3nt: TGTGCCAGCAGTGAGAAGACAGGGATGAATCAGCCCCAGCATTTT; CDR3aa: CASSEKTGMNQPQHF
d_gene: NA; abundance: NA; v_gene: TRBV20-1; j_gene: TRBJ1-5; CDR3nt: TGCAGTGCTAGTGTAACCACCTATAGCAATCAGCCCCAGCATTTT; CDR3aa: CSASVTTYSNQPQHF
d_gene: NA; abundance: NA; v_gene: TRBV7-8; j_gene: TRBJ1-2; CDR3nt: TGTGCCAGCAGCTTAGAAGGTTTCTATGGCTACACCTTC; CDR3aa: CASSLEGFYGYTF